This T cell receptor (beta chain) appears in the sequencing data of a study of T cell responses to AZD1222 COVID-19 vaccine. Findings and limits, study-wide: Only a handful of AZD1222 recipients, more than 5 in all, had baseline seropositivity. Spike was spanned by vaccine-associated CD4 TCRs, which were dominant at 160-218 and 743-854. Spike-specific TCR repertoires showed rising breadth and depth after two AZD1222 doses. Most donors were white British and more were female, and clonal diversity was possibly underestimated.

The CDR3 extends over 14 amino acids. Germline trimming cut 6 bases from V and 8 bases from J; bases unmatched to any gene: 5. The germline V gene encodes CDR1 MDHEN and CDR2 SYDVKM. Produced via immunoSEQ multiplex PCR; TCRdb's table is partial and in-frame only. The sample holds approximately 180,000 clones; about 93% are singletons and the top ten take under 1.1%. This clone came up a few times. Its antigen is currently unknown. The sample here was peripheral blood, taken 28 days after the second dose of the MenACWY control vaccine. The receptor was isolated from an adult who received the MenACWY meningococcal vaccine as a control. The chain combines TRBV28 with TRBJ1-6; 9 nucleotides line up with TRBD1. This chain's CDR3 is CASRSGTGYSPLHF. The CDR3 region has the DNA TGTGCCAGCAGGTCCGGGACAGGGTATTCACCCCTCCACTTT.